These 25 T cell receptor beta chains came from one sample sequenced in a study of a mutant IDH1 vaccine in newly diagnosed glioma (dated by TCRdb to the early 2020s). Their specific antigens are unknown. The receptor library was made with the immunoSEQ multiplex PCR assay. This immuneACCESS table, as held by TCRdb, lists in-frame sequences with V and J called but not all clones. Of the missing ones, under half trace to an unresolved V gene in checked studies; the others have no known cause. The sample yields under 60,000 clones; more than 75% were counted once. Clones ranked in the top ten supply over 4.5% of the sample. Read against the paper, the sample's time point label means: week 47, end of study. A 20-mer mutant IDH1 peptide at 300 micrograms in Montanide made up each vaccine dose, which was injected subcutaneously together with topical imiquimod. The sample in question was PBMCs, obtained from a glioma patient whose treatment included an IDH1 peptide vaccine. These receptors were obtained from a woman aged 40 to 50 with glioma. Some clones in this sample may be carry-over from other donors' samples.

The chain employs TRBV15 and TRBJ1-2, with a possible D match to TRBD1 (5 bases). Per the germline V gene, CDR1 is LNHNV and CDR2 is YYDKDF (reference sequence). This CDR3 region has 15 residues. The germline V and J ends were trimmed by 0 bases and 8 bases, with 16 bases remaining between them. CDR3 DNA sequence: TGTGCCACCAGCAGAGACCGGGACCCCCTGGCCGGCTACACCTTC. It yields the protein CATSRDRDPLAGYTF.

The chain couples TRBV7-8 to TRBJ2-6, with 13 bases that match TRBD2. The V gene's germline CDR1 is SGHVS and CDR2 FQNEAQ. CDR3 length equals 19 residues. The trim removed 4 bases at V and 1 base at J, leaving 7 bases unmatched. The CDR3 DNA follows: TGTGCCAGCAGCTCCCGACTAGCGGGGGGAGTATCTGGGGCCAACGTCCTGACTTTC. This gives the protein CASSSRLAGGVSGANVLTF.

The chain couples TRBV6-5 to TRBJ2-5; D remains unclear. The CDR3 runs to 13 residues. In germline, CDR1 is MNHEY, CDR2 SVGAGI. Between the trimmed V and J ends, which lost 2 bases and 5 bases, there was a span of 9 bases. In DNA form, the CDR3 reads TGTGCCAGCAGTTACGGTTCTTTCGAGACCCAGTACTTC. It is translated as CASSYGSFETQYF.

This sequence joins TRBV6-6 and TRBJ1-2; D may be TRBD1 (5 bases). V was clipped by 5 bases and J by 7 bases, with 14 bases between them. The CDR3 is 13 amino acids. Germline CDR1 and CDR2: MNHNY and SVGAGI (reference sequence). This chain's CDR3 is CASSTTVLRGYTF. CDR3 nucleotides: TGTGCCAGCAGTACGACAGTGCTTCGTGGCTACACCTTC.

There are many counts of this clone. The chain links TRBV6-1 to TRBJ1-2; no firm D call. The V gene's germline CDR1 is MNHNS and CDR2 SASEGT. The germline V and J ends were trimmed by 4 bases and 6 bases, with 18 bases remaining between them. The CDR3 is 15 amino acids. The CDR3 protein is CASSVIPGGGNGYTF. In nucleotides, the CDR3 is TGTGCCAGCAGTGTAATTCCAGGAGGAGGGAATGGCTACACCTTC.

The chain has TRBV23-1 and TRBJ1-1; the match to TRBD1 covers 7 bases. TRBV23-1 qualifies as an ORF whose function is uncertain. Trimming removed 0 bases from V and 10 bases from J; junction bases left unmatched: 8. The CDR3 covers 14 residues. The CDR3 reads CASSQSPPGGRAFF. CDR3 nucleotides: TGCGCCAGCAGTCAATCTCCTCCAGGGGGGAGAGCTTTCTTT.

This clone came up a few times. The chain employs TRBV25-1 and TRBJ2-7, with D tentatively TRBD1 or TRBD2 (5 bases each). Germline V gene lookup returns CDR1 MGHDK and CDR2 SYGVNS. The CDR3 extends over 13 amino acids. V gave up 1 base and J gave up 9 bases, with 13 bases separating them. In nucleotides, the CDR3 is TGTGCCAGCAGTGAATTGGGACCAGCCGCGCAGTACTTC. This sequence encodes CASSELGPAAQYF.

V gene TRBV4-3 combines with J gene TRBJ2-5; 9 nucleotides line up with TRBD1. CDR3 length: 16 residues. Per the germline V gene, CDR1 is LGHNA and CDR2 is YSLEER. Trimming took 3 bases from V and 0 from J; bases not matched to a gene: 5. The CDR3: CASSQEWTGDQETQYF. CDR3 in DNA: TGCGCCAGCAGCCAGGAATGGACAGGGGACCAAGAGACCCAGTACTTC.

This clone was recorded a few times. The chain has TRBV6-6 and TRBJ1-1, with TRBD1 as a possible D gene (6 bases). Looked up from germline, CDR1 is MNHNY and CDR2 is SVGAGI (reference sequence). This CDR3 has 11 residues. V lost 9 bases, J lost 6 bases, and 11 bases lay in between. Here the CDR3 DNA reads TGTGCCAGTTCGGGGGCGGCTGAAGCTTTCTTT. Protein sequence: CASSGAAEAFF.

CDR3 amino acids: CASSASRTGEANTGELFF. The CDR3 nucleotides are TGTGCCAGCAGCGCCTCCCGGACAGGTGAGGCGAACACCGGGGAGCTGTTTTTT. This sequence joins TRBV9 and TRBJ2-2, with 7 bases identical to TRBD1. The trim removed 3 bases at V and 0 bases at J, leaving 11 bases unmatched. CDR1 and CDR2 from the germline V gene are SGDLS and YYNGEE. There are 18 residues in the CDR3.

This chain links TRBV10-1 with TRBJ2-5; D unresolved. Germline CDR1 is WNHNN and CDR2 is SYGVQD (reference sequence). V gave up 3 bases and J gave up 0 bases, with 2 bases separating them. This CDR3 is built from 12 residues. The CDR3 loop is CASSENQETQYF. Written as DNA, the CDR3 is TGCGCCAGCAGTGAAAACCAAGAGACCCAGTACTTC.

There are a few counts of this clone. The genes are TRBV9 and TRBJ1-1, with D unclear. This CDR3 is built from 16 residues. Germline V lookup: CDR1 SGDLS, CDR2 YYNGEE. The ends were cut back, 0 bases at V and 1 base at J, with 13 bases in the middle. The CDR3, as DNA: TGTGCCAGCAGCGTAGGCCCGGAGCTTTCGAACACTGAAGCTTTCTTT. Residues: CASSVGPELSNTEAFF. Based on the CDR3 plus reference TRBV9 and TRBJ1-1, the full variable domain is DSGVTQTPKHLITATGQRVTLRCSPRSGDLSVYWYQQSLDQGLQFLIQYYNGEERAKGNILERFSAQQFPDLHSELNLSSLELGDSALYFCASSVGPELSNTEAFFGQGTRLTVV.

With respect to this clone: Within the sample, other DNA sequences also encode this same CDR3. CDR3 loop: CSVVRGTDTQYF. The CDR3 DNA reads as TGCAGCGTTGTGCGGGGGACAGATACGCAGTATTTT. V and J are TRBV29-1 and TRBJ2-3; 7 bases are a match to TRBD2. CDR1 and CDR2 (germline): SQVTM, ANQGSEA. The CDR3 is 12 residues long. V trimming: 4 bases; J trimming: 3 bases; junction bases outside the gene matches: 1.

The chain joins TRBV5-4 to TRBJ2-3, with D possibly being TRBD2 (6 bases). CDR3 length: 17 residues. V shed 5 bases and J shed 4 bases, with 23 bases lying between them. From germline, CDR1 is SGHNT and CDR2 YYREEE (reference sequence). The chain's CDR3 is CASRLRGLRGGADTQYF. The CDR3 region has the DNA TGTGCCAGCAGGTTGCGGGGTCTGCGGGGAGGCGCAGATACGCAGTATTTT.

This clone came up a few times. DNA of the CDR3: TGTGCCAGTAGGCCGACGACAGGGTGGCAATCACCCCTCCACTTT. Protein product: CASRPTTGWQSPLHF. The genes are TRBV19 and TRBJ1-6; 7 bases fit TRBD1. V lost 6 bases to trimming and J lost 10 bases; unmatched junction nucleotides: 12. CDR3 length equals 15 residues. The germline V gene has CDR1 LNHDA and CDR2 SQIVND (reference sequence).

This rearrangement joins TRBV11-2 to TRBJ1-5; D possibly corresponds to TRBD1 (5 bases). Looked up from germline, CDR1 is SGHAT and CDR2 is FQNNGV. Trimming pared 3 bases from V and 4 bases from J, leaving 16 bases between. This CDR3 has 16 amino acids. The CDR3 DNA reads as TGTGCCAGCAGCTTGGGTCAGGGTAGTGGTAATCAGCCCCAGCATTTT. Encoded protein: CASSLGQGSGNQPQHF. Looking up the rest from reference TRBV11-2 and TRBJ1-5 gives the full variable domain: EAGVAQSPRYKIIEKRQSVAFWCNPISGHATLYWYQQILGQGPKLLIQFQNNGVVDDSQLPKDRFSAERLKGVDSTLKIQPAKLEDSAVYLCASSLGQGSGNQPQHFGDGTRLSIL.

The rearrangement links TRBV6-1 to TRBJ1-4; D uncertain. Germline CDR1 is MNHNS and CDR2 is SASEGT. Trimming took off 5 bases at V and 6 bases at J, with 16 bases between the two ends. The CDR3 extends over 15 amino acids. Here the CDR3 reads CASSQTGIRDEKLFF. The CDR3 DNA reads TGTGCCAGCAGTCAAACCGGGATAAGGGATGAAAAACTGTTTTTT.

The chain carries TRBV30 and TRBJ1-3; D unresolved. The ends were cut back, 2 bases at V and 0 bases at J, with 17 bases in the middle. Germline assignment: CDR1 GTSNPN and CDR2 SVGIG (reference sequence). The CDR3 has 17 amino acids. The DNA for the CDR3 is TGTGCCTGGAGTCCCCCTGGACGGTCCTACTCTGGAAACACCATATATTTT. Translation: CAWSPPGRSYSGNTIYF. Full variable domain (rest looked up from reference TRBV30 and TRBJ1-3): SQTIHQWPATLVQPVGSPLSLECTVEGTSNPNLYWYRQAAGRGLQLLFYSVGIGQISSEVPQNLSASRPQDRQFILSSKKLLLSDSGFYLCAWSPPGRSYSGNTIYFGEGSWLTVV.

The chain uses TRBV5-4 and TRBJ2-5, with 14 bases fitting TRBD2. CDR3 size: 16 residues. CDR1 is SGHNT and CDR2 is YYREEE in the germline V gene (reference sequence). With 4 bases clipped from V and 4 bases from J, the junction kept 6 bases outside the gene matches. The CDR3 nucleotides are TGTGCCAGCAGCCCGAGACTAGCGGGGGGGGGAGAGACCCAGTACTTC. Its translation is CASSPRLAGGGETQYF.

V is TRBV5-1 and J is TRBJ2-7; the D gene is possibly TRBD1 (5 bases). The germline V and J ends were trimmed by 0 bases and 5 bases, with 12 bases remaining between them. The CDR3 is 14 residues long. Germline V gene sequence: CDR1 SGHRS, CDR2 YFSETQ. The DNA for the CDR3 is TGCGCCAGCAGCTTGGTTGTAGGGGCCAACGAGCAGTACTTC. This encodes CASSLVVGANEQYF.

J is TRBJ2-3 and V is TRBV2; 15 positions match TRBD2. The trim removed 3 bases at V and 2 bases at J, leaving 3 bases unmatched. CDR1 SNHLY and CDR2 FYNNEI come from the germline V gene. The CDR3 has 17 amino acids. Here the CDR3 reads CASSEWTSGGVTDTQYF. DNA of the CDR3: TGTGCCAGCAGTGAGTGGACTAGCGGGGGGGTCACAGATACGCAGTATTTT. Based on the CDR3 plus reference TRBV2 and TRBJ2-3, the full variable domain is EPEVTQTPSHQVTQMGQEVILRCVPISNHLYFYWYRQILGQKVEFLVSFYNNEISEKSEIFDDQFSVERPDGSNFTLKIRSTKLEDSAMYFCASSEWTSGGVTDTQYFGPGTRLTVL.

The CDR3 DNA reads TGTGCCAGCAGTGAACGACAGGTCCGAGAAGCTTTCTTT. It translates to CASSERQVREAFF. This sequence joins TRBV6-1 and TRBJ1-1; D might be TRBD1 (6 bases). The CDR3 is made up of 13 amino acids. Germline V CDR1 and CDR2: MNHNS, SASEGT. The germline V and J ends were trimmed by 2 bases and 8 bases, with 12 bases remaining between them.

The rearrangement uses TRBV15 and TRBJ2-5; the match to TRBD2 covers 7 bases. This CDR3 has 15 residues. V lost 6 bases, J lost 5 bases, and 12 bases stayed unmatched. Germline V gives CDR1 LNHNV, CDR2 YYDKDF (reference sequence). The CDR3 region has the DNA TGTGCCACCAGTCCGAACGGGGGGAGCGGGGAGACCCAGTACTTC. Translated: CATSPNGGSGETQYF.

The chain combines TRBV9 with TRBJ2-3; 9 nucleotides line up with TRBD2. Unmatched junction bases numbered 7, after V lost 3 bases and J lost 5 bases. The V gene's germline CDR1 is SGDLS and CDR2 YYNGEE. This CDR3 has 15 residues. Here the CDR3 reads CASSGERGVVDTQYF. The CDR3 bases are TGTGCCAGCAGCGGTGAGCGGGGGGTAGTAGATACGCAGTATTTT. Together with reference TRBV9 and TRBJ2-3, the CDR3 gives the full variable domain: DSGVTQTPKHLITATGQRVTLRCSPRSGDLSVYWYQQSLDQGLQFLIQYYNGEERAKGNILERFSAQQFPDLHSELNLSSLELGDSALYFCASSGERGVVDTQYFGPGTRLTVL.

The rearrangement uses TRBV27 and TRBJ2-5; unclear D gene. V lost 8 bases and J lost 3, with 10 bases in between. The germline V gene has CDR1 MNHEY and CDR2 SMNVEV (reference sequence). CDR3 length: 12 residues. Here the CDR3 DNA reads TGTGCCAGCGGCCACAAAAAAGAGACCCAGTACTTC. Protein: CASGHKKETQYF.